Below are 7 T cell receptor beta chains sequenced from a single sample in a study of blood T cell repertoires in COVID-19. Clones were sequenced by immunoSEQ multiplex PCR, and TCRdb holds only the in-frame ones, with some missing. The sample yields 100,000 to 150,000 clones, about four fifths seen once. Sequenced material: peripheral blood. Receptors were obtained from a middle-aged man with active or convalescent COVID-19.

The genes are TRBV3-1 (or the pseudogene TRBV3-2) and TRBJ1-2, with D possibly matching TRBD1 (6 bases). V lost 4 bases, J lost 2 bases, and 14 bases lay in between. Per germline, CDR1 LGHDT and CDR2 YNNKEL (reference sequence). The CDR3 runs 15 residues. Written as DNA, the CDR3 is TGTGCCAGCAGCCGCATGGGGGGGGCCAACTATGGCTACACCTTC. Protein sequence: CASSRMGGANYGYTF.

The chain couples TRBV7-3 to TRBJ2-3, with 13 nucleotides matching TRBD2. Germline V gene lookup returns CDR1 SGHTA and CDR2 FQGTGA. Trimming took 6 bases from V and 3 from J; bases not matched to a gene: 3. CDR3 length: 15 residues. CDR3 region: CASSLGLAGTDTQYF. The CDR3 region has the DNA TGTGCCAGCAGTTTGGGACTAGCGGGGACAGATACGCAGTATTTT.

V is TRBV7-9 and J is TRBJ2-7, with a possible D match to TRBD2 (5 bases). Germline assignment: CDR1 SEHNR and CDR2 FQNEAQ (reference sequence). The germline V and J ends were trimmed by 5 bases and 0 bases, with 17 bases remaining between them. The CDR3 length is 16 residues. For the CDR3, the DNA is TGTGCCAGCAGCCGGGGAAGCAGTGGCCACTCCTACGAGCAGTACTTC. It yields the protein CASSRGSSGHSYEQYF.

This chain connects TRBV28 to TRBJ2-7; 11 bases fit TRBD1. Trimming at V came to 4 bases and at J to 4 bases, leaving 3 bases not matched to a gene. The length of the CDR3 is 14 residues. CDR1 is MDHEN and CDR2 is SYDVKM in the germline V gene. This CDR3 is CASSSGTGGYEQYF. The DNA for the CDR3 is TGTGCCAGCAGTTCCGGGACAGGGGGGTACGAGCAGTACTTC.

There are a few counts of this clone. The V call is TRBV16, the J call TRBJ2-7; possibly TRBD1 for D (6 bases). The length of the CDR3 is 15 residues. Trimming pared 5 bases from V and 0 bases from J, leaving 14 bases between. Germline V gene sequence: CDR1 KGHSY, CDR2 FQNENV. The CDR3, as DNA: TGTGCCAGCAGCACTCCCGGGACAAGCTCCTACGAGCAGTACTTC. Translation gives CASSTPGTSSYEQYF.

This clone showed up just once. This sequence joins TRBV5-4 and TRBJ2-3; 12 nucleotides match TRBD2. Per the germline V gene, CDR1 is SGHNT and CDR2 is YYREEE (reference sequence). This CDR3 has 16 amino acids. V gave up 5 bases and J gave up 1 base; unmatched junction bases: 5. CDR3 in amino acids: CASRSGLAGRTDTQYF. In nucleotides, the CDR3 is TGTGCCAGCAGGTCCGGACTAGCGGGGCGCACAGATACGCAGTATTTT.

The CDR3 region is CASTPEGGRDAPYEQYF. The CDR3 DNA follows: TGTGCCAGCACCCCCGAGGGGGGGCGGGATGCCCCCTACGAGCAGTACTTC. This chain joins TRBV25-1 and TRBJ2-7; tentatively, D is TRBD2 (7 bases). Trimming removed 7 bases from V and 2 bases from J, with 24 bases in between. Germline CDR1 reads MGHDK; CDR2 reads SYGVNS. This CDR3 spans 17 amino acids.